This TCR beta chain was obtained from a study of Ad26.COV2.S vaccination and SARS-CoV-2 variants. V lost 6 bases and J 7 bases, leaving 18 bases between the germline ends. Germline V gene sequence: CDR1 MNHEY, CDR2 SMNVEV (reference sequence). The CDR3 is 14 amino acids. A few counts support this clone. TCRdb's table, derived via immunoSEQ multiplex PCR, lists solely in-frame clones and lacks some. Of tens of thousands of clones in the sample, 82% were seen once. The sequencing here drew on peripheral blood, taken after recovery from COVID-19. This clonotype was obtained from a human donor who had recovered from COVID-19. The V gene is TRBV27, the J gene TRBJ1-1; D might be TRBD1 (5 bases). The chain's CDR3 is CASRGEWRASEAFF. The CDR3 coding sequence is TGTGCCAGCAGAGGGGAGTGGAGGGCGAGTGAAGCTTTCTTT.